This entry features one TCR beta chain sequence. Its specificity is not known. This entry comes from a study of tumor-infiltrating lymphocytes in primary liver carcinoma. Overall study results and limits: Tumor-blood pairs (like tumor-adjacent pairs) overlapped less than tumor region pairs did.

Total RNA (about 500 ng) served as template for TCR beta cDNA synthesis primed by a constant-region primer. Three-round nested multiplex PCR performed with slightly modified ARM-PCR produced the TCR beta libraries. The first two PCR rounds, roughly 9 cycles each, used TRBV1-TRBV30 forward primers and a C-beta reverse primer. TCRdb redid the calling of the multiplex PCR reads with MiXCR, one entry per CDR3 protein. The sample holds 95,000 to 150,000 distinct CDR3 sequences; 55% to 75% are singletons and the top ten take 7% to 10%. It was from 20-30 mg of unsorted bulk tissue that RNA and DNA were co-extracted. The CDR3 runs 20 residues. Germline values: CDR1 SGHAT, CDR2 FQNNGV. The V and J ends lost 6 bases and 5 bases, in that order; junction bases with no gene match: 26.

This TCR was recovered from a woman aged 55 to 70 with primary liver carcinoma and hepatitis B virus infection. The chain couples TRBV11-2 to TRBJ2-3; 7 nucleotides align to TRBD2. The sequencing sample was made of liver tumor tissue from sampling region 1. Subset of the sample: tumor region T1, superior pole. For the CDR3, the DNA is TGTGCCAGCAGATTCGATCTAAGTGGGTTAGCGGGTGAAGGGATAGATACGCAGTATTTT. Translating it yields CASRFDLSGLAGEGIDTQYF.